One sample yielded the 6 T cell receptor beta chains listed below, sequenced in a study of shared clonotypes between healthy human individuals. Sequencing used immunoSEQ multiplex PCR; TCRdb keeps in-frame clones, though not all of them. Found here are fewer than 650,000 clones, around three quarters of them singletons; the top ten hold 12%. Sequencing was done on a sample of PBMCs. All receptors come from a woman in her forties in good health. Some clones in this sample may be carry-over from other donors' samples.

A few counts support this clone. The genes are TRBV28 and TRBJ2-7, with 12 bases identical to TRBD2. This CDR3 spans 17 amino acids. J was trimmed by 0 bases and V by 4 bases; bases with no gene match: 7. CDR1 is MDHEN and CDR2 is SYDVKM in the germline V gene. CDR3 nucleotide sequence: TGTGCCAGCAGTTCTAGGAGGACTAGCGGGGTCTCCTACGAGCAGTACTTC. Its translation is CASSSRRTSGVSYEQYF.

CDR3 amino acids: CASSLGRINSPLHF. CDR3 DNA: TGTGCCAGCAGCTTGGGCAGAATTAATTCACCCCTCCACTTT. The gene calls are TRBV5-6 and TRBJ1-6; D is ambiguous. V was trimmed by 0 bases and J by 6 bases, leaving 7 bases between them. Germline CDR1 SGHDT, CDR2 YYEEEE. This CDR3 is 14 amino acids long.

The chain recombines TRBV9 with TRBJ2-2, with a tentative D call TRBD1 (5 bases). Per germline, CDR1 SGDLS and CDR2 YYNGEE. V lost 0 bases, J lost 7 bases, and 13 bases lay in between. CDR3 size: 15 residues. The CDR3: CASSVVSGWIGELFF. The CDR3 DNA is TGTGCCAGCAGCGTAGTTTCAGGGTGGATCGGGGAGCTGTTTTTT.

The genes are TRBV5-1 and TRBJ1-1; perhaps TRBD1 as D (6 bases). This CDR3 spans 15 amino acids. V dropped 4 bases and J dropped 1 base, with 14 bases sitting between them. Germline V gene data show CDR1 as SGHRS and CDR2 as YFSETQ. CDR3 DNA: TGCGCCAGCAGCGTGACAGGAATTGGGAACACTGAAGCTTTCTTT. Its protein product is CASSVTGIGNTEAFF. Drawing the rest from reference TRBV5-1 and TRBJ1-1, the complete variable domain is KAGVTQTPRYLIKTRGQQVTLSCSPISGHRSVSWYQQTPGQGLQFLFEYFSETQRNKGNFPGRFSGRQFSNSRSEMNVSTLELGDSALYLCASSVTGIGNTEAFFGQGTRLTVV.

This clone is a singleton in its sample. This sequence joins TRBV7-2 and TRBJ2-7, with TRBD1 matching 8 bases. The CDR3 loop spans 13 amino acids. The germline V gene encodes CDR1 SGHTA and CDR2 FQGNSA. J was trimmed by 6 bases and V by 5 bases; bases with no gene match: 6. CDR3 residues: CASSQQTGAEQYF. The CDR3 DNA follows: TGTGCCAGCAGCCAACAGACAGGGGCCGAGCAGTACTTC.

In the case of this clone: Only one base separates this from a far larger clonotype, so it likely reflects a read error. The rearrangement joins TRBV7-9 to TRBJ1-2; possible D gene TRBD1, 5 bases. The CDR3 totals 14 residues. Germline CDR1 SEHNR, CDR2 FQNEAQ (reference sequence). Here the CDR3 reads CAGSLAGTAYGYTF. Here the CDR3 DNA reads TGTGCCGGCAGCTTAGCCGGGACCGCATATGGCTACACCTTC.